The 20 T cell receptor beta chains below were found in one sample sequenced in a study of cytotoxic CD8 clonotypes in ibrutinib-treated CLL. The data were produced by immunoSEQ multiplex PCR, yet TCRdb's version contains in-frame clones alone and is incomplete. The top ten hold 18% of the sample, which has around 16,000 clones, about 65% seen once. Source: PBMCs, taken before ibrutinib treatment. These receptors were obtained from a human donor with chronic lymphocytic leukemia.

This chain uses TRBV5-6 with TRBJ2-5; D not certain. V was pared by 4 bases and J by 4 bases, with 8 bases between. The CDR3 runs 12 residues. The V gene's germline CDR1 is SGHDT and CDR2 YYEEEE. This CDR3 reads CASSRAGETQYF. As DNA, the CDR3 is TGTGCCAGCAGCCGTGCCGGAGAGACCCAGTACTTC.

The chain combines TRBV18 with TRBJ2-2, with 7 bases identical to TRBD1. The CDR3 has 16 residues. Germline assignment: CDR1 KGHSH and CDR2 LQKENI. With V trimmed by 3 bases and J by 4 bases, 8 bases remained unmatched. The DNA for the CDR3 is TGTGCCAGCTCACCTTCGTCCACAGGGGTCACCGGGGAGCTGTTTTTT. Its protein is CASSPSSTGVTGELFF.

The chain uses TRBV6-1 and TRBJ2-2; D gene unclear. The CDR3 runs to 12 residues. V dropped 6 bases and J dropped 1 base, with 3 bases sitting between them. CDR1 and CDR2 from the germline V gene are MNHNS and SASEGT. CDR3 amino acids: CASSLNTGELFF. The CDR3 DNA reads TGTGCCAGCAGCCTGAACACCGGGGAGCTGTTTTTT.

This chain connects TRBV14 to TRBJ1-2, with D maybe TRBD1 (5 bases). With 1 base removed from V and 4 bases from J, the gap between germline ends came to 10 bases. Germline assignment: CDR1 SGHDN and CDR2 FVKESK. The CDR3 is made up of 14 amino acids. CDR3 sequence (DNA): TGTGCCAGCAGCCAAGTGGGGACGGGCTATGGCTACACCTTC. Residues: CASSQVGTGYGYTF. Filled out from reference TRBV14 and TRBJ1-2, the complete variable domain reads EAGVTQFPSHSVIEKGQTVTLRCDPISGHDNLYWYRRVMGKEIKFLLHFVKESKQDESGMPNNRFLAERTGGTYSTLKVQPAELEDSGVYFCASSQVGTGYGYTFGSGTRLTVV.

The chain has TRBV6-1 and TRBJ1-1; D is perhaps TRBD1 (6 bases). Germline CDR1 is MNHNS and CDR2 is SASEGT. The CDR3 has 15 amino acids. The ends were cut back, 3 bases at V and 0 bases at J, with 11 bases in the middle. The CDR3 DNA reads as TGTGCCAGCAGTGACCGTGGGGGGCTGAACACTGAAGCTTTCTTT. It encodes CASSDRGGLNTEAFF.

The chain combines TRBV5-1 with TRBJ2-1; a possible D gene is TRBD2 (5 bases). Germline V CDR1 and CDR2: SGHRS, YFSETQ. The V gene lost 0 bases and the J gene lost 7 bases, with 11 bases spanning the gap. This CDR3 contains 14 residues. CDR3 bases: TGCGCCAGCAGCTTGGGACGCACGGGGAATGAGCAGTTCTTC. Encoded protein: CASSLGRTGNEQFF.

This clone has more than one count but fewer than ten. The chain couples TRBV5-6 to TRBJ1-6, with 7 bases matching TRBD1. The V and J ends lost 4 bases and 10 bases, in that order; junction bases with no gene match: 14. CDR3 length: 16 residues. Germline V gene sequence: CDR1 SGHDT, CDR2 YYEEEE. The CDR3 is CASSGNRGDVRSPLHF. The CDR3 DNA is TGTGCCAGCAGCGGAAACAGGGGAGACGTGCGATCACCCCTCCACTTT. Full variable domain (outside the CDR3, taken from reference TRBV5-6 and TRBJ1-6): DAGVTQSPTHLIKTRGQQVTLRCSPKSGHDTVSWYQQALGQGPQFIFQYYEEEERQRGNFPDRFSGHQFPNYSSELNVNALLLGDSALYLCASSGNRGDVRSPLHFGNGTRLTVT.

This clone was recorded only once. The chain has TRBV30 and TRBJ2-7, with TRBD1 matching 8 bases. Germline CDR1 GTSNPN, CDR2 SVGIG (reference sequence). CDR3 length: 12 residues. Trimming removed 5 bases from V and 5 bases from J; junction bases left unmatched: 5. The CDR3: CAWGTGVHEQYF. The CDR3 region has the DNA TGTGCCTGGGGGACAGGCGTCCACGAGCAGTACTTC.

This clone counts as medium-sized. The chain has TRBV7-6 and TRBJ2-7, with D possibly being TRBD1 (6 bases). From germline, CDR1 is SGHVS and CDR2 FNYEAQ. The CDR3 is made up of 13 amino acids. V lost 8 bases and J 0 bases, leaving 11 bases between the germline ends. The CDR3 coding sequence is TGTGCCAGCGGGACACGGTCCTCCTACGAGCAGTACTTC. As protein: CASGTRSSYEQYF.

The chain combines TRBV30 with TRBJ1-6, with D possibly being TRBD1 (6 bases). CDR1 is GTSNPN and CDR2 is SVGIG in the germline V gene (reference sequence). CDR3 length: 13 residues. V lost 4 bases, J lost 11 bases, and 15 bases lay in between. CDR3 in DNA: TGTGCCTGGACACAGTCCCCAGGGGCACCCCTCCACTTT. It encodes CAWTQSPGAPLHF.

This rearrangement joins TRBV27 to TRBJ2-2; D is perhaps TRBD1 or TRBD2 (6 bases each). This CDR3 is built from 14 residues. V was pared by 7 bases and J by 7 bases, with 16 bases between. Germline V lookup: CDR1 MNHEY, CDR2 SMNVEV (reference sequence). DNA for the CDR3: TGTGCCAGCAAGGAGGGACAACAACACGGGGAGCTGTTTTTT. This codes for CASKEGQQHGELFF.

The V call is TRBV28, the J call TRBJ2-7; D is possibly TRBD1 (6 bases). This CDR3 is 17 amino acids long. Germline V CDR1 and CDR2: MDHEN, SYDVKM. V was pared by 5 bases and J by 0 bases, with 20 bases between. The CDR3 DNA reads TGTGCCAGCAGTCCAAGGACAGCATATTTGGGCTCCTACGAGCAGTACTTC. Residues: CASSPRTAYLGSYEQYF.

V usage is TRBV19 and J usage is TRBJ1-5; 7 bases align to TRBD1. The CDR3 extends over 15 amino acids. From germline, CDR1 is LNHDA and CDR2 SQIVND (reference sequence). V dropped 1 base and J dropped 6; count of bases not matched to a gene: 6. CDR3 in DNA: TGTGCCAGTAGTATAGGGTCAGGGGGTAGTCAGCCCCAGCATTTT. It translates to CASSIGSGGSQPQHF.

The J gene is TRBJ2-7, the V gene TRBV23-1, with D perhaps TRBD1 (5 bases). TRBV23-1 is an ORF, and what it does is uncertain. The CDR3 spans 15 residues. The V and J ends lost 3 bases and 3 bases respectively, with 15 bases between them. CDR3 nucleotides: TGCGCCAGCAGTCAGACAGTCCTAGTGGGCTACGAGCAGTACTTC. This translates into CASSQTVLVGYEQYF.

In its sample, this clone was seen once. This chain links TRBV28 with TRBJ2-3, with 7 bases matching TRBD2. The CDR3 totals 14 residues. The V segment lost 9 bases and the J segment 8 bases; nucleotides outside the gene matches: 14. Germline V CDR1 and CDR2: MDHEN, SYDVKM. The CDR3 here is CASSKAGRGGTQYF. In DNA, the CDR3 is TGTGCCAGTTCGAAAGCGGGGCGTGGGGGTACGCAGTATTTT.

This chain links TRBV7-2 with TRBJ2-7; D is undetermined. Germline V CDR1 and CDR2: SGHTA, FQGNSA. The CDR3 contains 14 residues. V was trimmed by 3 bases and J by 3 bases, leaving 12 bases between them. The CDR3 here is CASSLQSSNYEQYF. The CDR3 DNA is TGTGCCAGCAGCTTGCAGAGTTCAAACTACGAGCAGTACTTC.

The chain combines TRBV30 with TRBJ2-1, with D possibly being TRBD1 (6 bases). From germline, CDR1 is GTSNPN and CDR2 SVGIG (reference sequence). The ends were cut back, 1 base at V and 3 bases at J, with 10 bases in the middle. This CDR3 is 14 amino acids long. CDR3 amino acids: CAWSGLDSYNEQFF. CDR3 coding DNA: TGTGCCTGGAGTGGTCTGGACAGCTACAATGAGCAGTTCTTC.

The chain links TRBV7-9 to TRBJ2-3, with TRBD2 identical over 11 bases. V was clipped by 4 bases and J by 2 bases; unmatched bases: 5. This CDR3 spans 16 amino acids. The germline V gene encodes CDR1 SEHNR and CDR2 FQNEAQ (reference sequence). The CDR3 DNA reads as TGTGCCAGCAGCTCCGCGACTAGCGGGGCCACAGATACGCAGTATTTT. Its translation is CASSSATSGATDTQYF. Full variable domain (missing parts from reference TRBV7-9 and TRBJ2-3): DTGVSQNPRHKITKRGQNVTFRCDPISEHNRLYWYRQTLGQGPEFLTYFQNEAQLEKSRLLSDRFSAERPKGSFSTLEIQRTEQGDSAMYLCASSSATSGATDTQYFGPGTRLTVL.

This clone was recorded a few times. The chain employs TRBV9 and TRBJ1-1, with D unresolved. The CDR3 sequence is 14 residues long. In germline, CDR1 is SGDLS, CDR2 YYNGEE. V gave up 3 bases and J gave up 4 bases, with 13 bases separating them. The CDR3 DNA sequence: TGTGCCAGCAGCGCCTCGTCGGGGAGCACTGAAGCTTTCTTT. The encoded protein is CASSASSGSTEAFF.

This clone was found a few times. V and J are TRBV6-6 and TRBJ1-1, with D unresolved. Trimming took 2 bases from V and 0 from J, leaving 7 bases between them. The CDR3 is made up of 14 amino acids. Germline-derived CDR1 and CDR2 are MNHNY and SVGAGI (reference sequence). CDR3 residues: CASSYEGVNTEAFF. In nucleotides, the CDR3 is TGTGCCAGCAGTTACGAAGGTGTGAACACTGAAGCTTTCTTT.